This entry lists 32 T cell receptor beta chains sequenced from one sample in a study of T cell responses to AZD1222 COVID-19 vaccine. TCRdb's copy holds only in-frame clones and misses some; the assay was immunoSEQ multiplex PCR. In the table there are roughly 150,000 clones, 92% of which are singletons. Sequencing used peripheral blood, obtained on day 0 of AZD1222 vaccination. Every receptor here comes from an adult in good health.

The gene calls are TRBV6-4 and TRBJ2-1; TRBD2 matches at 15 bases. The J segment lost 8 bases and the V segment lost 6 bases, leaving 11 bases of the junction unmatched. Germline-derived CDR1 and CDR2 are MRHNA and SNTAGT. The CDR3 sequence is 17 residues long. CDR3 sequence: CASSLGGLAGGIDEQFF. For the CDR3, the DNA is TGTGCCAGCAGCCTCGGGGGACTAGCGGGAGGAATTGATGAGCAGTTCTTC.

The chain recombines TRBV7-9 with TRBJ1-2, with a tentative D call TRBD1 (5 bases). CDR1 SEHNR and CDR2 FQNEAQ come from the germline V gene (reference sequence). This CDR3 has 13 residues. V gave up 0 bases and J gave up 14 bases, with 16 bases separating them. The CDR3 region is CASSLARGTSTTF. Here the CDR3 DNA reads TGTGCCAGCAGCTTAGCGAGAGGGACCTCTACAACCTTC.

The CDR3 protein is CSVDGVRRSSYNSPLHF. The CDR3 nucleotides are TGCAGCGTTGATGGGGTCAGGAGGAGCTCCTATAATTCACCCCTCCACTTT. The J gene is TRBJ1-6, the V gene TRBV29-1, with D unclear. The V gene lost 3 bases and the J gene lost 0 bases, with 15 bases spanning the gap. The CDR3 sequence is 17 residues long. Germline V CDR1 and CDR2: SQVTM, ANQGSEA.

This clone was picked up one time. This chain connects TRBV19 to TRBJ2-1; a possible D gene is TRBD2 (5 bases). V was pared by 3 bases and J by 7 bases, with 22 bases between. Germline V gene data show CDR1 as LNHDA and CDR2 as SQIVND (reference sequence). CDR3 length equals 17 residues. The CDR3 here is CASSILYRDPIPNEQFF. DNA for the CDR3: TGTGCCAGTAGTATTCTATACCGGGATCCCATTCCTAATGAGCAGTTCTTC.

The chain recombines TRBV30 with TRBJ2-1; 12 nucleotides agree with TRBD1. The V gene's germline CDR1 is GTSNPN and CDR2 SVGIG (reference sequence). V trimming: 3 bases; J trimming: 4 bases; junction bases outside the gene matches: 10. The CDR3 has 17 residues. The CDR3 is CAWSSGQGAQKYNEQFF. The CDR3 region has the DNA TGTGCCTGGAGCTCGGGACAGGGGGCCCAAAAATACAATGAGCAGTTCTTC.

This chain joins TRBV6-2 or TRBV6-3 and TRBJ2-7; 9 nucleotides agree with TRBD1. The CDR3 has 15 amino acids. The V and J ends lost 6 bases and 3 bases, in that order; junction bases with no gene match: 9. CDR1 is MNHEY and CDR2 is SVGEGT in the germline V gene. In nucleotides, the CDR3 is TGTGCCAGCAGCCAGGGACAGGGCGGTATCTACGAGCAGTACTTC. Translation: CASSQGQGGIYEQYF.

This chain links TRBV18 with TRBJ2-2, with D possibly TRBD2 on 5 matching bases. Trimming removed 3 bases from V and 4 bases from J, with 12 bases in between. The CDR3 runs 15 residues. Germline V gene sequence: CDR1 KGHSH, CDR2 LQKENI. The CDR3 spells CASSPMDSFTGELFF. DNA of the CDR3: TGTGCCAGCTCACCTATGGACTCATTCACCGGGGAGCTGTTTTTT.

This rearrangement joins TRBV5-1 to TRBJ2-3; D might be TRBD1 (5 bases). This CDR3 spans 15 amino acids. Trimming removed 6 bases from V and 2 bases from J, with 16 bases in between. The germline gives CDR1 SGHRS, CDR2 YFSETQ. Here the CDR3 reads CASKNQGTYTDTQYF. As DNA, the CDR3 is TGCGCCAGCAAAAACCAGGGAACCTACACAGATACGCAGTATTTT. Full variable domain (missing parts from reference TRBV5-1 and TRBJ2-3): KAGVTQTPRYLIKTRGQQVTLSCSPISGHRSVSWYQQTPGQGLQFLFEYFSETQRNKGNFPGRFSGRQFSNSRSEMNVSTLELGDSALYLCASKNQGTYTDTQYFGPGTRLTVL.

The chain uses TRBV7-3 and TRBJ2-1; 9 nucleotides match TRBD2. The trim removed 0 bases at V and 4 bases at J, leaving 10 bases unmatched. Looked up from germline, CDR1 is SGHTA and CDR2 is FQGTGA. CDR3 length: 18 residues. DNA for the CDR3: TGTGCCAGCAGCTTAACGGGGCCTAGCGGGGCCCTATACAATGAGCAGTTCTTC. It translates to CASSLTGPSGALYNEQFF. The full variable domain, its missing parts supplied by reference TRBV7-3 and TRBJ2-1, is GAGVSQTPSNKVTEKGKYVELRCDPISGHTALYWYRQSLGQGPEFLIYFQGTGAADDSGLPNDRFFAVRPEGSVSTLKIQRTERGDSAVYLCASSLTGPSGALYNEQFFGPGTRLTVL.

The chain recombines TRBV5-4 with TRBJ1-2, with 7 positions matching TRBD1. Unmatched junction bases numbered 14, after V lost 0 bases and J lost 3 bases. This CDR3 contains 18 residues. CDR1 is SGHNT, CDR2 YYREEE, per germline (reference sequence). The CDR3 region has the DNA TGTGCCAGCAGCTTGGCCCGAGGGGCAGGGGGGGATTACTATGGCTACACCTTC. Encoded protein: CASSLARGAGGDYYGYTF. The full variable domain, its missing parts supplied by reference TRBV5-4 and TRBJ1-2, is ETGVTQSPTHLIKTRGQQVTLRCSSQSGHNTVSWYQQALGQGPQFIFQYYREEENGRGNFPPRFSGLQFPNYSSELNVNALELDDSALYLCASSLARGAGGDYYGYTFGSGTRLTVV.

The CDR3, as DNA: TGTGCCAGCAGTATCCCCGTCGTAGATACGCAGTATTTT. Translating it yields CASSIPVVDTQYF. The chain joins TRBV2 to TRBJ2-3, with D unclear. The ends were cut back, 5 bases at V and 5 bases at J, with 11 bases in the middle. This CDR3 has 13 amino acids. Germline loops: CDR1 SNHLY, CDR2 FYNNEI. Supplemented by reference TRBV2 and TRBJ2-3, the full variable domain reads EPEVTQTPSHQVTQMGQEVILRCVPISNHLYFYWYRQILGQKVEFLVSFYNNEISEKSEIFDDQFSVERPDGSNFTLKIRSTKLEDSAMYFCASSIPVVDTQYFGPGTRLTVL.

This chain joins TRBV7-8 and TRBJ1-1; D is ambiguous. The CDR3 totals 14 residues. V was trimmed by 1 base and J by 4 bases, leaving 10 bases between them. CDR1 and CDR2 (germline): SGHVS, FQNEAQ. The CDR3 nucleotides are TGTGCCAGCAGCTTAGTCCCGGGGAGCACTGAAGCTTTCTTT. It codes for CASSLVPGSTEAFF. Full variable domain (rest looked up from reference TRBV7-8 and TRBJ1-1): GAGVSQSPRYKVAKRGQDVALRCDPISGHVSLFWYQQALGQGPEFLTYFQNEAQLDKSGLPSDRFFAERPEGSVSTLKIQRTQQEDSAVYLCASSLVPGSTEAFFGQGTRLTVV.

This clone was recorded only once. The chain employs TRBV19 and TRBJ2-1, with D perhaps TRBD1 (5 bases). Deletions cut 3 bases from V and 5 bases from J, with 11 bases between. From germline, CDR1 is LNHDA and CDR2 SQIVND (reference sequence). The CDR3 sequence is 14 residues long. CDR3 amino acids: CASSITDRNNEQFF. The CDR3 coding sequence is TGTGCCAGTAGTATTACCGACAGAAACAATGAGCAGTTCTTC. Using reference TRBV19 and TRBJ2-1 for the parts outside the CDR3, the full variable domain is DGGITQSPKYLFRKEGQNVTLSCEQNLNHDAMYWYRQDPGQGLRLIYYSQIVNDFQKGDIAEGYSVSREKKESFPLTVTSAQKNPTAFYLCASSITDRNNEQFFGPGTRLTVL.

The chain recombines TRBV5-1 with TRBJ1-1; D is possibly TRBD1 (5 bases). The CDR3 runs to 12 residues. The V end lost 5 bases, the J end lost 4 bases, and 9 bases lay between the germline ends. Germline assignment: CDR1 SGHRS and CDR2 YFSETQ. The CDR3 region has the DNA TGCGCCAGCAGGGGGGACGGCACTGAAGCTTTCTTT. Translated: CASRGDGTEAFF.

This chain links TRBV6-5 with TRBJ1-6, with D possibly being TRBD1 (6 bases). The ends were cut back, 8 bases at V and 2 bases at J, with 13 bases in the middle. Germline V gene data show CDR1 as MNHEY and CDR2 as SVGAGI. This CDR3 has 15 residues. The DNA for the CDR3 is TGTGCCAGCCAGGGGTGGGACACCTATAATTCACCCCTCCACTTT. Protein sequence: CASQGWDTYNSPLHF.

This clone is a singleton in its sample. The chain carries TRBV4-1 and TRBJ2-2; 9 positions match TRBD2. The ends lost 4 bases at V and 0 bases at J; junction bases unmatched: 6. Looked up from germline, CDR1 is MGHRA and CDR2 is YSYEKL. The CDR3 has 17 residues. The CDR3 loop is CASSLSPSGTNTGELFF. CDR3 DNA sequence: TGCGCCAGCAGCCTAAGCCCTAGCGGGACGAACACCGGGGAGCTGTTTTTT.

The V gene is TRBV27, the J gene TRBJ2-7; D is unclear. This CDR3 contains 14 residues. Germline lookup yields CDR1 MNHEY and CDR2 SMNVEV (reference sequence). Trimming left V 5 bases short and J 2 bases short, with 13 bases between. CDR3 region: CASSPQTETYEQYF. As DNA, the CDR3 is TGTGCCAGCAGTCCCCAGACGGAGACCTACGAGCAGTACTTC.

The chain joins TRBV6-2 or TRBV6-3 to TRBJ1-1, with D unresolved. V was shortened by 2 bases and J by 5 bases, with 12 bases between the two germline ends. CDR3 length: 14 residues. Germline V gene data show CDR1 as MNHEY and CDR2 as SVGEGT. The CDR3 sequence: CASSYAAVPTEAFF. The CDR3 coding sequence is TGTGCCAGCAGTTACGCGGCGGTTCCGACTGAAGCTTTCTTT.

CDR3 protein: CASSQVDTLGNQPQHF. CDR3 DNA: TGTGCCAGCAGCCAAGTAGACACTCTCGGGAATCAGCCCCAGCATTTT. The J gene is TRBJ1-5, the V gene TRBV4-2; no clear D. The V end lost 1 base, the J end lost 4 bases, and 14 bases lay between the germline ends. CDR3 size: 16 residues. CDR1 is LGHNA, CDR2 YNFKEQ, per germline.

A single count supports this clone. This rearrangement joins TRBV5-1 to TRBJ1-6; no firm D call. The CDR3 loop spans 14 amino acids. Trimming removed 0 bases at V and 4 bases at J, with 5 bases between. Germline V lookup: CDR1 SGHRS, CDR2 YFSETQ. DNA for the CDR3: TGCGCCAGCAGCTTGGTGGGATATAATTCACCCCTCCACTTT. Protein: CASSLVGYNSPLHF.

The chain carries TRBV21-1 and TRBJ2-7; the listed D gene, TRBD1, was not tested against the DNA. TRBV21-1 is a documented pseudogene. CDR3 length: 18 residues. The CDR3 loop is CASSKTGPPTRLSYEQYF. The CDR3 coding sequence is TGTGCCAGCAGCAAAACAGGCCCCCCCACTCGTCTCTCCTACGAGCAGTACTTC.

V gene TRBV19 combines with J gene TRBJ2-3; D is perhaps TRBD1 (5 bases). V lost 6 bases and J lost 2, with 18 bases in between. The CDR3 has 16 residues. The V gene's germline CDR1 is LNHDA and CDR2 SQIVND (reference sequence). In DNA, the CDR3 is TGTGCCAGTAGCCCAACCGACAGAACGTACACAGATACGCAGTATTTT. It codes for CASSPTDRTYTDTQYF.

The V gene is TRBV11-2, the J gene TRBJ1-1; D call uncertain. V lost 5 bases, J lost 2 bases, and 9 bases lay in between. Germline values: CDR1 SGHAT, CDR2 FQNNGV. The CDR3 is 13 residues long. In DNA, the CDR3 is TGTGCCAGCAGCCAACTTATAAACACTGAAGCTTTCTTT. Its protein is CASSQLINTEAFF.

The CDR3 is CASSLATVDTQYF. The CDR3 DNA sequence: TGTGCCAGCAGCCTCGCCACGGTAGATACGCAGTATTTT. The genes are TRBV4-2 and TRBJ2-3, with D unresolved. CDR3 size: 13 residues. CDR1 is LGHNA, CDR2 YNFKEQ, per germline. Trimming cost V 4 bases and J 5 bases, with 10 bases left between them.

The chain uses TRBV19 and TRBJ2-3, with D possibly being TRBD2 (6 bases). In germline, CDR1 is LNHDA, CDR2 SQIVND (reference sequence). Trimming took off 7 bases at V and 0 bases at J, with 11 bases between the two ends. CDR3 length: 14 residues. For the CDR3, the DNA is TGTGCCAGTAAGAGCGGGCCAAGCACAGATACGCAGTATTTT. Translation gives CASKSGPSTDTQYF.

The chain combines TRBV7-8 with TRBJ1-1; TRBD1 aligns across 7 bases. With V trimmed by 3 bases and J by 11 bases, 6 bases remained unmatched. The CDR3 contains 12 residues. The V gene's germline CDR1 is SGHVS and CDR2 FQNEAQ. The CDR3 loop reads CASSFDRAQAFF. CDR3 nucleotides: TGTGCCAGCAGCTTTGACAGGGCACAGGCTTTCTTT.

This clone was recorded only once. CDR3: CASSMDSLSNQPQHF. As DNA, the CDR3 is TGTGCCAGTAGTATGGACAGCCTAAGCAATCAGCCCCAGCATTTT. V is TRBV19 and J is TRBJ1-5; D may be TRBD1 (6 bases). The V and J ends lost 3 bases and 1 base respectively, with 10 bases between them. This CDR3 has 15 residues. Germline loops: CDR1 LNHDA, CDR2 SQIVND (reference sequence).

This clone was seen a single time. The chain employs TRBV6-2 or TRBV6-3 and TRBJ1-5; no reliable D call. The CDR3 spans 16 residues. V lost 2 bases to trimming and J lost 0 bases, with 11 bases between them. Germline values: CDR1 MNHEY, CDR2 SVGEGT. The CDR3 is CASSYNPSRSNQPQHF. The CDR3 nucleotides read TGTGCCAGCAGTTACAACCCCTCGCGTAGCAATCAGCCCCAGCATTTT.

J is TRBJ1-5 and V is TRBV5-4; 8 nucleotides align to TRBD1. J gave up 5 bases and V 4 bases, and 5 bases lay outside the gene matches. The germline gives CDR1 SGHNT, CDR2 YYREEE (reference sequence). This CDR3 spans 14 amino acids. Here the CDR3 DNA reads TGTGCCAGCAGCCTACAGGGGGAGGATCAGCCCCAGCATTTT. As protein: CASSLQGEDQPQHF.

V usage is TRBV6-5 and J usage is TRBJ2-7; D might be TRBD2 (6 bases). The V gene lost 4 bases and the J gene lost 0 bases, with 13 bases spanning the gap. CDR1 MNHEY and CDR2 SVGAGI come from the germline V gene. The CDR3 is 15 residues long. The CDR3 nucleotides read TGTGCCAGCAGTTCGGCGGGATCGGGCTCCTACGAGCAGTACTTC. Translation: CASSSAGSGSYEQYF.

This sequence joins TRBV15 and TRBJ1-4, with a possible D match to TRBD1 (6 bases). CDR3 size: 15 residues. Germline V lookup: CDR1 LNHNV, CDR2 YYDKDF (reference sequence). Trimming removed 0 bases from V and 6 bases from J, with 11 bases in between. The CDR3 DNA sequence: TGTGCCACCAGCAGAGATAGGGCAGGGGATGAAAAACTGTTTTTT. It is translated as CATSRDRAGDEKLFF. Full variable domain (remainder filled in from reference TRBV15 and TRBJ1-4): DAMVIQNPRYQVTQFGKPVTLSCSQTLNHNVMYWYQQKSSQAPKLLFHYYDKDFNNEADTPDNFQSRRPNTSFCFLDIRSPGLGDTAMYLCATSRDRAGDEKLFFGSGTQLSVL.

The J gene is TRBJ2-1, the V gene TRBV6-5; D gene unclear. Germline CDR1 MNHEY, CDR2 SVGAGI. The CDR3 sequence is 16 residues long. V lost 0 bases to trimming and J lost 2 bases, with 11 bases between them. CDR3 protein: CASSYSETTTYNEQFF. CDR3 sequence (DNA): TGTGCCAGCAGTTACTCGGAGACGACAACCTACAATGAGCAGTTCTTC.